The clone carrying this T cell receptor (beta chain) was counted a few times. Its matching antigen is unknown. The cDNA came from 5'RACE with 10-nucleotide random UMIs. The output of every sequencing run, over 170 million TCR-beta sequences, came from 15-18 subjects. One entry per CDR3 protein, called by TCRdb with MiXCR from the 5' RACE reads. Of fewer than 20,000 distinct CDR3 sequences in the sample, around a quarter were seen once. This sample stems from a study of neurological immune-mediated disorders. Study-level findings and limits: Subjects shared no identical expanded-clone CDR3 amino acid sequences, suggesting private TCR-beta repertoires in all groups.

The sequencing input was PBMCs. This TCR derives from a man aged 50 to 59 with HTLV-1-associated myelopathy (HAM/TSP).

CDR3 in amino acids: CASSWDSYEQYF. Written as DNA, the CDR3 is TGTGCCAGCAGTTGGGACAGTTACGAGCAGTACTTC. The chain combines TRBV12-3 or TRBV12-4 with TRBJ2-7, with TRBD1 identical over 7 bases. Germline trimming cut 4 bases from V and 4 bases from J; bases unmatched to any gene: 1. The CDR3 consists of 12 residues.